This TCR beta chain was sequenced for a study of blood T cells in healthy people across ages. With 6 bases removed from V and 6 bases from J, the gap between germline ends came to 17 bases. The CDR3 sequence is 14 residues long. Germline CDR1 is SGHVS and CDR2 is FNYEAQ. A second PCR, run for 7 to 11 cycles, used a sample-barcoded 5' primer plus a J-beta primer mix. TCRdb re-called the 5' RACE reads with MiXCR, one entry per CDR3 protein. In the table there are 1.4 million to 1.5 million distinct CDR3 sequences, 40% to 50% of which are singletons. The genes are TRBV7-6 and TRBJ1-1; maybe TRBD1 (6 bases). The sequenced material came from blood. The TCR originated in a woman in her late teens or twenties in good health. CDR3 sequence: CASSSDRFGAEAFF. The CDR3 nucleotides read TGTGCCAGCAGTTCAGACAGGTTCGGGGCTGAAGCTTTCTTT.